Below are 15 T cell receptor beta chains sequenced from a single sample in a study of blood T cell repertoires in COVID-19. The table came from immunoSEQ multiplex PCR; TCRdb's copy has only in-frame clones and leaves some out. The table shows 150,000 or so clones, with approximately 81% occurring only once. The sequenced sample was PBMCs or T cells enriched from blood (not recorded which). These receptors were taken from a woman in her forties or fifties who had recovered from COVID-19.

This clone occurred once. This chain uses TRBV12-3 or TRBV12-4 with TRBJ1-1, with 8 bases matching TRBD1. Unmatched junction bases numbered 9, after V lost 4 bases and J lost 11 bases. The CDR3 runs to 13 residues. CDR3 loop: CASSWTGQGRAFF. Written as DNA, the CDR3 is TGTGCCAGCAGTTGGACCGGACAGGGACGCGCTTTCTTT.

V gene TRBV6-5 combines with J gene TRBJ1-1, with D possibly being TRBD1 (5 bases). Trimming took 2 bases from V and 3 from J, leaving 10 bases between them. CDR1 MNHEY and CDR2 SVGAGI come from the germline V gene. There are 14 residues in the CDR3. The CDR3 reads CASSYGWGDTEAFF. In DNA form, the CDR3 reads TGTGCCAGCAGTTACGGGTGGGGGGACACTGAAGCTTTCTTT.

The chain links TRBV5-1 to TRBJ1-1; 10 positions agree with TRBD1. The ends lost 3 bases at V and 2 bases at J; junction bases unmatched: 1. CDR1 SGHRS and CDR2 YFSETQ come from the germline V gene. There are 14 residues in the CDR3. The CDR3 region has the DNA TGCGCCAGCAGCTGGGACAGGGGTAACACTGAAGCTTTCTTT. It yields the protein CASSWDRGNTEAFF. The complete variable domain, with remaining parts taken from reference TRBV5-1 and TRBJ1-1, reads KAGVTQTPRYLIKTRGQQVTLSCSPISGHRSVSWYQQTPGQGLQFLFEYFSETQRNKGNFPGRFSGRQFSNSRSEMNVSTLELGDSALYLCASSWDRGNTEAFFGQGTRLTVV.

The gene calls are TRBV6-2 or TRBV6-3 and TRBJ2-7; 9 nucleotides match TRBD2. The CDR3 contains 15 residues. The V gene's germline CDR1 is MNHEY and CDR2 SVGEGT. J gave up 2 bases and V 0 bases, and 2 bases lay outside the gene matches. CDR3 coding DNA: TGTGCCAGCAGTTACTCAGCTAGCGGGGCCTACGAGCAGTACTTC. It codes for CASSYSASGAYEQYF.

The chain recombines TRBV19 with TRBJ1-1, with 8 bases matching TRBD1. Germline values: CDR1 LNHDA, CDR2 SQIVND (reference sequence). Trimming removed 8 bases from V and 10 bases from J; junction bases left unmatched: 12. The CDR3 consists of 13 residues. CDR3 sequence (DNA): TGTGCCAGTCAGACAATCATAGGGACAGGAGCTTTCTTT. As protein: CASQTIIGTGAFF.

The chain recombines TRBV7-9 with TRBJ2-7; D is unresolved. Germline assignment: CDR1 SEHNR and CDR2 FQNEAQ (reference sequence). V was cut by 1 base and J by 3 bases, with 7 bases left in between. CDR3 length: 13 amino acids. The CDR3 DNA sequence: TGTGCCAGCAGCTTAGGTTTAGTCTACGAGCAGTACTTC. Residues: CASSLGLVYEQYF.

This clone occurred once. The gene calls are TRBV11-3 and TRBJ2-1; 12 bases line up with TRBD2. Unmatched junction bases numbered 8, after V lost 3 bases and J lost 5 bases. CDR1 is SGHNT, CDR2 YENEEA, per germline. This CDR3 is 17 amino acids long. The CDR3 protein is CASSLGKTSGSDNEQFF. The CDR3 DNA follows: TGTGCCAGCAGCTTGGGGAAGACTAGCGGGAGCGACAATGAGCAGTTCTTC.

The chain has TRBV6-5 and TRBJ1-2; a possible D gene is TRBD1 (5 bases). This CDR3 region has 14 residues. Trimming pared 7 bases from V and 4 bases from J, leaving 16 bases between. Germline V lookup: CDR1 MNHEY, CDR2 SVGAGI. The CDR3 region has the DNA TGTGCCAGCATCCGCCGGGGGGGGACCTATGGCTACACCTTC. Translating it yields CASIRRGGTYGYTF.

Written as DNA, the CDR3 is TGTGCCAGGGAAACAGGAACTGAGACCCAGTACTTC. Translating it yields CARETGTETQYF. The V gene is TRBV2, the J gene TRBJ2-5, with D possibly being TRBD1 (5 bases). The germline V gene encodes CDR1 SNHLY and CDR2 FYNNEI. With 9 bases removed from V and 5 bases from J, the gap between germline ends came to 13 bases. The CDR3 is made up of 12 amino acids.

J is TRBJ1-2 and V is TRBV28; 10 bases are a match to TRBD1. Trimming took 3 bases from V and 8 from J; bases not matched to a gene: 6. CDR3 length: 14 amino acids. From germline, CDR1 is MDHEN and CDR2 SYDVKM. CDR3 sequence reads: CASSFDRGLRGYTF. CDR3 sequence (DNA): TGTGCCAGCAGTTTTGACAGGGGGCTACGGGGCTACACCTTC.

V is TRBV4-3 and J is TRBJ1-2; TRBD1 might be the D (5 bases). Germline V gene sequence: CDR1 LGHNA, CDR2 YSLEER. The CDR3 covers 15 residues. Between the trimmed V and J ends, which lost 2 bases and 4 bases, there was a span of 14 bases. The chain's CDR3 is CASSQLLDISYGYTF. In DNA form, the CDR3 reads TGCGCCAGCAGCCAATTATTGGACATATCCTATGGCTACACCTTC.

The rearrangement links TRBV5-1 to TRBJ2-7; D may be TRBD2 (6 bases). The CDR3 length is 16 residues. Per germline, CDR1 SGHRS and CDR2 YFSETQ. V was pared by 0 bases and J by 3 bases, with 16 bases between. In DNA form, the CDR3 reads TGCGCCAGCAGCTTGGGGGGAAGCGGGTATAACTACGAGCAGTACTTC. Protein product: CASSLGGSGYNYEQYF.

This clone was counted many times. CDR3 DNA sequence: TGTGCCAGCAGCTTTGCGGAGACCCAGTACTTC. It encodes CASSFAETQYF. The V and J genes are TRBV5-6 and TRBJ2-5, with D unclear. The V gene's germline CDR1 is SGHDT and CDR2 YYEEEE. V was clipped by 2 bases and J by 5 bases, with 4 bases between them. The CDR3 has 11 residues. The full variable domain, completed using reference TRBV5-6 and TRBJ2-5, is DAGVTQSPTHLIKTRGQQVTLRCSPKSGHDTVSWYQQALGQGPQFIFQYYEEEERQRGNFPDRFSGHQFPNYSSELNVNALLLGDSALYLCASSFAETQYFGPGTRLLVL.

The chain links TRBV24-1 to TRBJ2-1; weak D call: TRBD2 (6 bases). Looked up from germline, CDR1 is KGHDR and CDR2 is SFDVKD. CDR3 size: 14 residues. V lost 5 bases and J lost 8, with 15 bases in between. The CDR3 DNA reads TGTGCCACCAGTGGTCGGGGGTTTAAGGATGAGCAGTTCTTC. Protein sequence: CATSGRGFKDEQFF.

The chain couples TRBV2 to TRBJ2-3; 9 nucleotides align to TRBD2. From germline, CDR1 is SNHLY and CDR2 FYNNEI. There are 16 residues in the CDR3. V dropped 0 bases and J dropped 7; count of bases not matched to a gene: 8. The CDR3 coding sequence is TGTGCCAGCAGTGAAGCTGGCGGGGGGGGAACCCATACGCAGTATTTT. It yields the protein CASSEAGGGGTHTQYF.